This TCR beta chain appears in the sequencing data of a study of CD8 T cells in Susac syndrome. After extraction with the RNeasy kit, about 0.45 to 1 ug of the RNA was reverse transcribed using random hexamers. TCR beta CDR3 was amplified by immunoSEQ covering 54 Vbeta and 13 Jbeta. TCRdb independently ran MiXCR on the immunoSEQ multiplex PCR reads; one entry per CDR3 protein. Among 100,000 to 150,000 distinct CDR3 sequences, 75% to 90% were seen once, and the ten largest hold approximately 0.51%. This clonotype was seen a few times. The authors negatively isolated CD8+ and CD4+ T cells and FACS-enriched TEMRA cells. Trimming cost V 6 bases and J 5 bases, with 8 bases left between them. The V gene's germline CDR1 is SEHNR and CDR2 FQNEAQ (reference sequence). This CDR3 has 12 residues.

The source is a human donor with multiple sclerosis. Material: CD8+ T cells from PBMCs. This sequence joins TRBV7-9 and TRBJ1-5, with no clear D. CDR3 DNA: TGTGCCAGCAGTTTTTCGGATCAGCCCCAGCATTTT. Encoded protein: CASSFSDQPQHF.